The source of this TCR beta chain is a study of T cells in Graves' hyperthyroidism and ophthalmopathy. Amplification yielded TCR beta CDR3 regions, with RNA transcripts as the source. First-round RT-PCR targeting the TCR CDR3 was performed with the HTBI primer set. TCRdb reprocessed the multiplex PCR reads via MiXCR and lists one record per CDR3 protein. This table holds hundreds of thousands of distinct CDR3 sequences, 16% found once. Between the trimmed V and J ends, which lost 8 bases and 0 bases, there was a span of 14 bases. In germline, CDR1 is KGHSH, CDR2 LQKENI. The CDR3 has 16 residues. This chain links TRBV18 with TRBJ2-6; tentative D call: TRBD1 (6 bases). The sequence was obtained from a woman in her 30s with Graves' hyperthyroidism. Sequencing was carried out using blood. Written as DNA, the CDR3 is TGTGCCAGCGTGGGACAAAAGTTCTCTGGGGCCAACGTCCTGACTTTC. This sequence encodes CASVGQKFSGANVLTF. Full variable domain (missing parts from reference TRBV18 and TRBJ2-6): NAGVMQNPRHLVRRRGQEARLRCSPMKGHSHVYWYRQLPEEGLKFMVYLQKENIIDESGMPKERFSAEFPKEGPSILRIQQVVRGDSAAYFCASVGQKFSGANVLTFGAGSRLTVL.